This T cell receptor (beta chain) comes out of a study of T cells in Graves' hyperthyroidism and ophthalmopathy. Overall study findings and caveats: Most clonotypes expanded in the thyroid (above 0.001) were also present in blood. Ophthalmopathy prediction by the model preceded onset by a median roughly 6 months. From stable hyperthyroidism, ophthalmopathy was set apart by a 13 V-J model.

This clonotype was detected once. Its antigen is unknown. RNA transcripts provided the source from which TCR beta CDR3 regions were amplified. First-round RT-PCR with HTBI primers amplified the TCR CDR3 region. TCRdb re-called the multiplex PCR reads with MiXCR, one entry per CDR3 protein. Of just over 550,000 distinct CDR3 sequences listed, about 45% are singletons. The study defined stable Graves' hyperthyroidism as no ophthalmopathy progression within 18 months. This receptor was obtained from a woman between 18 and 29 years old with Graves' hyperthyroidism. The sequenced material came from peripheral blood or thyroid tissue (not recorded which).

Here the CDR3 reads CASIINRATNEKLFF. CDR3 DNA: TGTGCCAGCATCATAAACAGAGCAACTAATGAAAAACTGTTTTTT. The chain employs TRBV5-4 and TRBJ1-4; no firm D call. V lost 6 bases, J lost 0 bases, and 12 bases lay in between. Germline V lookup: CDR1 SGHNT, CDR2 YYREEE (reference sequence). The CDR3 has 15 amino acids.